Only a few counts were recorded for the clone carrying this T cell receptor beta chain. Its antigen remains unidentified. The sample belongs to a study of CD8+CD57+ T cells in acquired aplastic anemia. Study results and limitations: Fewer than 30 shared CD8+ CDR3s appeared highly expressed within patients' immunodominant clones.

CD8+CD57+ cell expansion, shown by flow cytometry, had occurred in the patients selected for sequencing. This CDR3 spans 15 amino acids. Germline CDR1 and CDR2: SGHVS and FNYEAQ. V was clipped by 1 base and J by 3 bases; unmatched bases: 2. Genomic DNA, the template, was used for profiling of the TCR beta VDJ and CDR3. One entry per CDR3 protein, called by TCRdb with MiXCR from the reads. The top ten hold roughly 1.2% of the sample, which has some 170,000 distinct CDR3 sequences, under 55% seen once. The rearrangement uses TRBV7-6 and TRBJ2-7; 11 nucleotides align to TRBD2. The TCR originated in a human donor with aplastic anemia. Sequencing was performed on sorted CD4+, CD8+, or CD8+CD57+ T cells (not recorded which) from PBMCs. The chain's CDR3 is CASSLVAGGGYEQYF. Here the CDR3 DNA reads TGTGCCAGCAGCTTAGTAGCGGGGGGGGGCTACGAGCAGTACTTC.